Below are 5 T cell receptor beta chains sequenced from a single sample in a study of Tregs in tolerant kidney transplant recipients. Only in-frame clones appear in the TCRdb table, and some are missing; sequencing was by immunoSEQ multiplex PCR. The table shows approximately 60,000 clones, with 80% to 90% occurring only once. Sequenced: CD4+ T cells from blood. These TCRs come from a human donor in good health.

The genes are TRBV6-5 and TRBJ2-2; D call uncertain. The CDR3 extends over 13 amino acids. Germline assignment: CDR1 MNHEY and CDR2 SVGAGI. Trimming took off 0 bases at V and 1 base at J, with 0 bases between the two ends. The CDR3 region has the DNA TGTGCCAGCAGTTACTCGAACACCGGGGAGCTGTTTTTT. This gives the protein CASSYSNTGELFF.

The chain's CDR3 is CASREDWYPRRETQYF. The CDR3 bases are TGTGCCAGCAGGGAGGACTGGTACCCCCGGCGCGAGACCCAGTACTTC. The chain is built from TRBV2 and TRBJ2-5, with a weak D call TRBD2 (5 bases). The CDR3 sequence is 16 residues long. Germline assignment: CDR1 SNHLY and CDR2 FYNNEI. Trimming removed 6 bases from V and 5 bases from J, with 22 bases in between.

The chain uses TRBV6-6 and TRBJ2-1; 13 bases align to TRBD2. With V trimmed by 6 bases and J by 5 bases, 7 bases remained unmatched. The CDR3 loop spans 16 amino acids. Per germline, CDR1 MNHNY and CDR2 SVGAGI (reference sequence). The CDR3 region has the DNA TGTGCCAGCAGCAATCTCGGACTAGCGGGGGACAATGAGCAGTTCTTC. Its translation is CASSNLGLAGDNEQFF.

The rearrangement links TRBV30 to TRBJ2-2; weak D call: TRBD1 (6 bases). V lost 0 bases and J lost 5, with 10 bases in between. CDR1 and CDR2 from the germline V gene are GTSNPN and SVGIG (reference sequence). This CDR3 contains 14 residues. This CDR3 is CAWSVKGQTGELFF. For the CDR3, the DNA is TGTGCCTGGAGTGTAAAGGGACAAACCGGGGAGCTGTTTTTT.

The chain uses TRBV6-6 and TRBJ1-5; D is perhaps TRBD1 (6 bases). Per germline, CDR1 MNHNY and CDR2 SVGAGI (reference sequence). With 2 bases removed from V and 6 bases from J, the gap between germline ends came to 11 bases. The CDR3 contains 14 residues. This CDR3 reads CASSYREGVQPQHF. The CDR3 DNA follows: TGTGCCAGCAGTTACCGGGAGGGGGTTCAGCCCCAGCATTTT.